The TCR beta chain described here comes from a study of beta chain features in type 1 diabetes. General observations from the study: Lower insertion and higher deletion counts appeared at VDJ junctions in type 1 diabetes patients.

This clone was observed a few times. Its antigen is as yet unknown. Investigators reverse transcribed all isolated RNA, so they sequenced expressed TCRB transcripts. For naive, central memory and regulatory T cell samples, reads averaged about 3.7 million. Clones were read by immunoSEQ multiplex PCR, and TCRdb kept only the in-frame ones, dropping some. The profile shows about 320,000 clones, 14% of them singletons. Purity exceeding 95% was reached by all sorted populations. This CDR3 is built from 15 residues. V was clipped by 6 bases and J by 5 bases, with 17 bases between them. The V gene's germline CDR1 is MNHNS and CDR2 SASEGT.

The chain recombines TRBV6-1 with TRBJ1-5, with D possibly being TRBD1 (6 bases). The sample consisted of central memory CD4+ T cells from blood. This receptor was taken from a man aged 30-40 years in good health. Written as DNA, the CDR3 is TGTGCCAGCAGGGAACAGGGCTTTCGGGATCAGCCCCAGCATTTT. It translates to CASREQGFRDQPQHF.